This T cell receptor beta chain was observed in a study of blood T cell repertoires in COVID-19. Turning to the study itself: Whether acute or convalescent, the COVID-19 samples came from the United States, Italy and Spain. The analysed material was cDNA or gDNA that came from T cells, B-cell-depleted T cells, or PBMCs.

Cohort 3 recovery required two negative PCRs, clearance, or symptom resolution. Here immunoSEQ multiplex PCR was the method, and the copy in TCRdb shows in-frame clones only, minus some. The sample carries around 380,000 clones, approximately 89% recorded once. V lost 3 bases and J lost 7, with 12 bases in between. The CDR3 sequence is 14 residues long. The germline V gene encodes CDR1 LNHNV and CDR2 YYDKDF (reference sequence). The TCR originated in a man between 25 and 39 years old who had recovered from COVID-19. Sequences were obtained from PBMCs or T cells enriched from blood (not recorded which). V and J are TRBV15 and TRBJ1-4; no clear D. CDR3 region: CATSRSKEGEKLFF. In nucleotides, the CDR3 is TGTGCCACCAGCAGGTCCAAGGAGGGTGAAAAACTGTTTTTT.